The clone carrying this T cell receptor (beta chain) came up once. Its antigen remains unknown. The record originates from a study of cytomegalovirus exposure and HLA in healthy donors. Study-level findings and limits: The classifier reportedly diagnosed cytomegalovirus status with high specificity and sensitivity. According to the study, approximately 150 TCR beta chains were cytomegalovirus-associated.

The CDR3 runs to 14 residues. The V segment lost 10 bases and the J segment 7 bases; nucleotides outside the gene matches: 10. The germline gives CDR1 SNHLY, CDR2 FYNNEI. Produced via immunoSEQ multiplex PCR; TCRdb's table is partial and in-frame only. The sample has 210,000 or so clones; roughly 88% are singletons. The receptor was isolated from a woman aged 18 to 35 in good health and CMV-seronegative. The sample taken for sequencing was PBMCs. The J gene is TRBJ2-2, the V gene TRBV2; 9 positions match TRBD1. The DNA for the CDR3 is TGTGCCACCCGGGACAGGGCGGATAACGGGGAGCTGTTTTTT. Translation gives CATRDRADNGELFF.